The TCR beta chain described here comes from a study of T-cell memory formation after mild COVID-19. Study findings and constraints: That cross-reactive memory joined was suggested by some responding clones appearing in pre-infection memory. The authors left the SARS-CoV-2 specificity of second-wave clones peaking on day 37 unconfirmed. Mainly in CM and EM were contracting CD4+ clones; CD8+ were in EMRA.

Using constant-segment primers, 5'RACE produced TCR alpha and TCR beta cDNA libraries carrying sample barcodes and UMIs. TCRdb re-called the 5' RACE reads through MiXCR, storing one row per CDR3 protein. Of approximately 400,000 distinct CDR3 sequences listed, 20% to 25% are singletons. The V gene's germline CDR1 is MNHEY and CDR2 SVGAGI. This CDR3 region has 15 residues. V was pared by 5 bases and J by 1 base, with 5 bases of the junction left unmatched. Regarding this clonotype: Antigen: not known.

This receptor was taken from an adult woman who had mild COVID-19 (a few samples of this study predate the infection). Cell type and time point are not known. The genes are TRBV6-5 and TRBJ2-3, with 8 bases aligning to TRBD1. The sequenced sample consisted of PBMCs or a T cell subset sorted from them (not recorded which). Here the CDR3 reads CASSGQGFGTDTQYF. The CDR3 DNA follows: TGTGCCAGCAGTGGACAGGGTTTCGGCACAGATACGCAGTATTTT.